Below are 13 T cell receptor beta chains sequenced from a single sample in a study of blood T cell repertoires in COVID-19. Assay: immunoSEQ multiplex PCR; the TCRdb copy retains only in-frame clones and omits some. The sample has 250,000 to 300,000 clones; around 81% are singletons. The sequencing input was PBMCs or T cells enriched from blood (not recorded which). These receptors came from a man aged 50 to 59 who had recovered from COVID-19.

V gene TRBV11-3 combines with J gene TRBJ2-5; 8 nucleotides align to TRBD2. This CDR3 has 15 residues. Germline V lookup: CDR1 SGHNT, CDR2 YENEEA. V lost 4 bases to trimming and J lost 5 bases; unmatched junction nucleotides: 9. The CDR3 is CASSSRTSPYETQYF. CDR3 DNA: TGTGCCAGCAGCTCCCGGACTAGCCCGTATGAGACCCAGTACTTC.

This chain joins TRBV9 and TRBJ2-1; TRBD1 matches 8 bases. The CDR3 covers 19 residues. V shed 0 bases and J 0 bases; nucleotides not matched to a gene: 11. Germline CDR1 is SGDLS and CDR2 is YYNGEE. The CDR3 DNA follows: TGTGCCAGCAGCGTAGCTAGGACAGGGCATATCAGCTCCTACAATGAGCAGTTCTTC. Encoded protein: CASSVARTGHISSYNEQFF.

This chain joins TRBV7-2 and TRBJ2-1, with D possibly TRBD2 on 5 matching bases. The V and J ends lost 2 bases and 5 bases respectively, with 13 bases between them. The CDR3 has 15 residues. Germline lookup yields CDR1 SGHTA and CDR2 FQGNSA. CDR3 DNA: TGTGCCAGCAGCTTACAGGCTAGCTGGGACAATGAGCAGTTCTTC. It translates to CASSLQASWDNEQFF.

The chain joins TRBV10-1 to TRBJ2-1; D is uncertain. Deletions cut 3 bases from V and 0 bases from J, with 12 bases between. This CDR3 has 16 amino acids. Germline-derived CDR1 and CDR2 are WNHNN and SYGVQD (reference sequence). CDR3 bases: TGCGCCAGCAGTGATCGCGTCTCGAGCTCCTACAATGAGCAGTTCTTC. It codes for CASSDRVSSSYNEQFF.

J is TRBJ1-2 and V is TRBV19; D may be TRBD1 (5 bases). The germline gives CDR1 LNHDA, CDR2 SQIVND (reference sequence). CDR3 length equals 14 residues. V gave up 5 bases and J gave up 1 base, with 11 bases separating them. As DNA, the CDR3 is TGTGCCAGTAGTGTAACAGGTAGTAACTATGGCTACACCTTC. Its protein is CASSVTGSNYGYTF.

This chain connects TRBV7-8 to TRBJ2-2; 7 bases agree with TRBD1. Germline CDR1 reads SGHVS; CDR2 reads FQNEAQ. The CDR3 is 15 residues long. V dropped 5 bases and J dropped 6; count of bases not matched to a gene: 9. The DNA of the CDR3 is TGTGCCAGCAGCCCTATCCGGGACAGCCCCGGGGAGCTGTTTTTT. Amino acids: CASSPIRDSPGELFF.

The chain has TRBV11-3 and TRBJ1-2, with D tentatively TRBD1 (6 bases). The CDR3 runs to 13 residues. Looked up from germline, CDR1 is SGHNT and CDR2 is YENEEA. Trimming took off 2 bases at V and 6 bases at J, with 10 bases between the two ends. This CDR3 reads CASSLFRGDGYTF. CDR3 bases: TGTGCCAGCAGCTTATTCAGGGGAGATGGCTACACCTTC.

The V call is TRBV2, the J call TRBJ1-4, with unresolved D. Deletions cut 6 bases from V and 0 bases from J, with 11 bases between. The germline V gene encodes CDR1 SNHLY and CDR2 FYNNEI. This CDR3 spans 15 amino acids. The CDR3, as DNA: TGTGCCAGCAGCTTTCGGAGAGCAACTAATGAAAAACTGTTTTTT. Its protein is CASSFRRATNEKLFF.

This chain connects TRBV11-3 to TRBJ2-6; unclear D gene. The CDR3 has 17 residues. The V gene's germline CDR1 is SGHNT and CDR2 YENEEA. The V gene lost 0 bases and the J gene lost 1 base, with 10 bases spanning the gap. The CDR3, as DNA: TGTGCCAGCAGCTTAGATCTAAGAGTGTCTGGGGCCAACGTCCTGACTTTC. Protein sequence: CASSLDLRVSGANVLTF.

The V call is TRBV27, the J call TRBJ2-7; tentative D call: TRBD2 (5 bases). Germline assignment: CDR1 MNHEY and CDR2 SMNVEV (reference sequence). The CDR3 covers 15 residues. Trimming took off 6 bases at V and 3 bases at J, with 18 bases between the two ends. The chain's CDR3 is CASRVPPDFDYEQYF. The CDR3 DNA sequence: TGTGCCAGCAGAGTACCCCCGGACTTCGACTACGAGCAGTACTTC.

J is TRBJ1-2 and V is TRBV19; no clear D. Germline CDR1 LNHDA, CDR2 SQIVND (reference sequence). Trimming took 7 bases from V and 5 from J, leaving 17 bases between them. The CDR3 covers 14 residues. The CDR3 DNA reads TGTGCCAGTATGGGCAGCACCTACCTATATGGCTACACCTTC. Encoded protein: CASMGSTYLYGYTF.

The genes are TRBV2 and TRBJ1-5, with 9 bases fitting TRBD1. Germline V gene sequence: CDR1 SNHLY, CDR2 FYNNEI. The CDR3 spans 17 residues. Trimming removed 4 bases from V and 0 bases from J; junction bases left unmatched: 7. CDR3 loop: CASSGQGGRNSNQPQHF. DNA for the CDR3: TGTGCCAGCAGTGGACAGGGGGGACGCAATAGCAATCAGCCCCAGCATTTT.

The chain employs TRBV4-3 and TRBJ2-1; 12 nucleotides match TRBD2. Trimming removed 2 bases from V and 12 bases from J; junction bases left unmatched: 11. CDR3 length: 16 residues. Germline CDR1 is LGHNA and CDR2 is YSLEER. In DNA form, the CDR3 reads TGCGCCAGCAGCCAACGGACTAGCGGGACAAGAAGGGGGCAGTTCTTC. This encodes CASSQRTSGTRRGQFF.